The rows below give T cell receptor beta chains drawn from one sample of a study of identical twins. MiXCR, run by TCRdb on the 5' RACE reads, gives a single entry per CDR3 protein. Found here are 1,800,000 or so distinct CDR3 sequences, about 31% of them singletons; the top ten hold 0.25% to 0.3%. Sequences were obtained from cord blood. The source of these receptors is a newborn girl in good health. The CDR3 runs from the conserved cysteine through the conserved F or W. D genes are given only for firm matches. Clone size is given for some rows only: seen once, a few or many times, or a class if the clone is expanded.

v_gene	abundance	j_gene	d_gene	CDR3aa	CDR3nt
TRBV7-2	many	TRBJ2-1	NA	CASNSQGHYNEQFF	TGTGCCAGCAACTCCCAGGGACACTACAATGAGCAGTTCTTC
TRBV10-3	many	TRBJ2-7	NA	CAISATTGLGSYEQYF	TGTGCCATCAGTGCGACGACAGGACTGGGGTCTTACGAGCAGTACTTC
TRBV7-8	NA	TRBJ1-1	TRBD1	CASSYLQGAQGTEAFF	TGTGCCAGCAGCTACTTACAGGGGGCGCAGGGGACTGAAGCTTTCTTT
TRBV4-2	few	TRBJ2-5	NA	CASSQEWSGQETQYF	TGTGCCAGCAGCCAAGAGTGGAGCGGCCAAGAGACCCAGTACTTC
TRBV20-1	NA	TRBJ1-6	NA	CSARTRVTANSPLHF	TGCAGTGCTCGAACTCGGGTGACAGCTAATTCACCCCTCCACTTT
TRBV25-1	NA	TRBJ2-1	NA	CASREPAGNEQFF	TGTGCCAGCAGGGAGCCGGCGGGCAATGAGCAGTTCTTC
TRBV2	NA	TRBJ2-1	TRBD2	CATPGLAGVGRYNEQFF	TGTGCCACCCCGGGACTAGCGGGAGTGGGCCGGTACAATGAGCAGTTCTTC
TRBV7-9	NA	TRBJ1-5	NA	CASSSLTNQPQHF	TGTGCCAGCAGCTCCCTTACCAATCAGCCCCAGCATTTT
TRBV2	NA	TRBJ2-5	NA	CARRRGVQETQYF	TGTGCCCGAAGGAGGGGGGTCCAAGAGACCCAGTACTTC
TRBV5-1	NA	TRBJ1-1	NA	CASSFTGLQSTEAFF	TGCGCCAGCAGCTTCACAGGGTTACAGAGCACTGAAGCTTTCTTT
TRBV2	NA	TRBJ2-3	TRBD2	CASSLERTSLIPDTQYF	TGTGCCAGCAGCCTTGAAAGGACTAGCCTCATACCCGATACGCAGTATTTT
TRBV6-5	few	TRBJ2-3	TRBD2	CASNTGLGATDTQYF	TGTGCCAGCAACACGGGACTAGGGGCCACAGATACGCAGTATTTT
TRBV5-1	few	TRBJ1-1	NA	CASSLEAGVSYTEAFF	TGCGCCAGCAGCTTGGAAGCCGGGGTTAGTTACACTGAAGCTTTCTTT
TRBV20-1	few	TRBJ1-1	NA	CSASHLQENTEAFF	TGCAGTGCTAGCCATCTACAGGAGAACACTGAAGCTTTCTTT
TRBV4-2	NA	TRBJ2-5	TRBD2	CASCQDTSEETQYF	TGTGCCAGCTGCCAAGATACTAGCGAAGAGACCCAGTACTTC
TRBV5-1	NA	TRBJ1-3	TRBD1	CASSLAMGTARNTIYF	TGCGCCAGCAGCTTGGCCATGGGGACAGCCCGAAACACCATATATTTT
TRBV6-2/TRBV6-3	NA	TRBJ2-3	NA	CASSGGIGGTDTQYF	TGTGCCAGCAGTGGGGGAATCGGGGGCACAGATACGCAGTATTTT
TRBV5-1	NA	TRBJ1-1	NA	CASSLAWVITEAFF	TGCGCCAGCAGCTTGGCCTGGGTGATCACTGAAGCTTTCTTT
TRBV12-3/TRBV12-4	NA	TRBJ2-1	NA	CASSLADFSNEQFF	TGTGCCAGCAGTTTAGCCGACTTCTCTAATGAGCAGTTCTTC
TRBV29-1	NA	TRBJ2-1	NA	CSVEEGRYNEQFF	TGCAGCGTTGAGGAAGGGAGATACAATGAGCAGTTCTTC
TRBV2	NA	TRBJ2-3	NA	CASSEMGPSSPDTQYF	TGTGCCAGCAGTGAAATGGGACCCAGCTCCCCAGATACGCAGTATTTT
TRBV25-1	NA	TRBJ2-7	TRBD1	CASRQTGTGLYNEQYF	TGTGCCAGCAGGCAAACCGGGACAGGGCTCTACAATGAGCAGTACTTC
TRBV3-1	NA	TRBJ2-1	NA	CASSQDQAVGSYEQHF	TGCGCCAGCAGCCAAGATCAGGCAGTGGGGAGCTACGAGCAGCACTTC